This TCR beta chain was sequenced during a study of cytotoxic CD8 clonotypes in ibrutinib-treated CLL (dated by TCRdb to about 2021). Study-level background: The cohort was composed of 11 relapsed/refractory and about 15 treatment-naive patients; IGHV unmutated status was identified in some 17 patients. Samples at response were collected after a median of 12 months of treatment, with a range of about 6 to 40 months. Cryopreserved peripheral blood mononuclear cells were obtained before treatment, at response, and at either sustained remission or disease progression. On average, each sample yielded roughly 250,000 productive templates and 80,000 to 95,000 productive rearrangements. Longitudinal samples were available for about 30% of the 86 trial participants. Partial responses were observed in about 25 patients and complete responses in 2; after a median follow-up of 68 months, remission was maintained in 15 or so patients and progression was observed in about twelve. Every sample from remission and from progressive disease was obtained while the patients were still on ibrutinib.

Comment on this clone: Its antigen is currently not known. No much larger clone exists at a distance of one base, and base qualities are not known.

The research as a whole found: Public clonotypes were rare and either contracted or stayed stable during treatment, and the rise in clonality at ibrutinib response reflected the expansion of private clonotypes. Sustained-remission and progressing patients did not have matched sampling times, and lymph node repertoires were not examined. An increase in clonality was observed at ibrutinib response, with clonality remaining stable during sustained remission and falling back toward baseline at progression. At baseline, clonality was higher than in age-matched healthy donors and showed a strong correlation with circulating CD8+ T-cell counts.

Here V drops 6 bases and J drops 3 bases, and the junction holds 12 bases not matched to any gene. Measured from the cysteine to the phenylalanine, the CDR3 is 16 residues long. Here the CDR3 DNA is all that survives: 48 bases in frame from base 1. According to the germline V gene, CDR1 reads ENHRY and CDR2 reads SYGVKD. A MiSeq instrument was used for deep resolution sequencing, which targeted depths ranging from 1 in 1 million up to 1 in 200,000 T cells, with coverage averaging 10x for each clonotype. The immunoSEQ hsTCRB Kit was used to generate the TCR beta libraries. In the original analysis: The data were analyzed with ImmunoSEQ Analyzer and ImmunoSEQ Data Assistant, and V, D and J gene assignments followed IMGT definitions. Clonality was computed as one minus normalized Shannon entropy of productive rearrangement frequencies, ranging from 0 to 1. Only overrepresented clonotypes making up at least 0.05% of each patient's repertoire were included in the public clonotype analysis. Some twelve repertoires from age-matched healthy donors, obtained from immuneACCESS, served as clonality controls. TCRdb's version of the immuneACCESS table is confined to in-frame rearrangements and falls short of the full clone set. An unresolved V gene accounts for under half of the shortfall where checked; the remainder is of unknown origin. Clone size and the V and J calls come from that table; the DNA yielded D and trimming. The sample records 50,000 or so clones, 83% of which are singletons. Around 21% of the sample belongs to the ten largest clones.

The time point label here, explained by the study, means: approximately 25 months on ibrutinib. For TCR beta library preparation, approximately 2 micrograms of genomic DNA was extracted from cryopreserved PBMCs. Longitudinal blood samples from CLL patients on ibrutinib monotherapy underwent high-throughput TCR beta sequencing. The patients were enrolled in a single-center, open-label phase 2 trial of ibrutinib monotherapy. Recombination joined TRBV10-3 with TRBJ2-7, with 9 junctional bases fitting TRBD2. The sequence derives from a human donor with chronic lymphocytic leukemia. The sample here was PBMCs, taken after 24 months of ibrutinib treatment. Read as DNA, the sequence is TGTGCCATCAGCCCCCTTGTTAGCGGGAGTTTCTACGAGCAGTACTTC. It translates as CAISPLVSGSFYEQYF.